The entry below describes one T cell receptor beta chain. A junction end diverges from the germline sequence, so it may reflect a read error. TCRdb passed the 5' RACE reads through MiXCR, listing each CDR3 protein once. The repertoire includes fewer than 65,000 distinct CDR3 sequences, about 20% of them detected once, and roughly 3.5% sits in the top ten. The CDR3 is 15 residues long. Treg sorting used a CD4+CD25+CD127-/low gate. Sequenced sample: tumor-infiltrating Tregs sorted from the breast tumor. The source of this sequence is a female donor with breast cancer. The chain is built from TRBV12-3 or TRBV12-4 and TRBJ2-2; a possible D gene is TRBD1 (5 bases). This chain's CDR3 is CASSSRGQGSMEPFF. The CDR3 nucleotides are TGTGCCAGCAGTTCCCGTGGGCAGGGAAGTATGGAGCCGTTTTTT.